This T cell receptor beta chain was recorded in a study of T-cell memory formation after mild COVID-19. About the study: There were largely donor-specific TCR clusters.

MiXCR was run by TCRdb on the 5' RACE reads, yielding one entry per CDR3 protein. The repertoire holds about 350,000 distinct CDR3 sequences, roughly 13% seen once, with 22% in the top ten. Concerning this clonotype itself: The antigen remains unidentified.

General study findings and limits: Confirmation was lacking for SARS-CoV-2 specificity of second-wave clones that peaked on day 37.

The V and J ends lost 6 bases and 7 bases respectively, with 25 bases between them. CDR1 and CDR2 (germline): MDHEN, SYDVKM. CDR3 length: 17 residues. Input material: PBMCs or a T cell subset sorted from them (not recorded which). This clonotype was sampled from a man younger than 30 who had mild COVID-19 (a few samples of this study predate the infection). Cell type and time point are not known. The V gene is TRBV28, the J gene TRBJ1-5; D perhaps matches TRBD1 (6 bases). This chain's CDR3 is CASRHSQGMGSGQPQHF. The CDR3 nucleotides are TGTGCCAGCAGACATTCCCAGGGGATGGGTTCGGGGCAGCCCCAGCATTTT.